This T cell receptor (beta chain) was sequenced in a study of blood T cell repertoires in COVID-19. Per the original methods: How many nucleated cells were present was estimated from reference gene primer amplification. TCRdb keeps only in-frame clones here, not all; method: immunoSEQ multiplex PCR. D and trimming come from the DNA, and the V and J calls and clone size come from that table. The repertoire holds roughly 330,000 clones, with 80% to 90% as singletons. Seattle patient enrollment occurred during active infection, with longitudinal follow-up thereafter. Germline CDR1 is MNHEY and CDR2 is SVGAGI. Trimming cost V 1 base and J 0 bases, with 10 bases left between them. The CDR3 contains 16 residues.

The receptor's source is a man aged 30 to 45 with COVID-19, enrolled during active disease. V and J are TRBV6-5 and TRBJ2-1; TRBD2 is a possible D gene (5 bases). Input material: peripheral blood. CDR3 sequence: CASSYYRGSSYNEQFF. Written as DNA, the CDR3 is TGTGCCAGCAGTTACTATAGAGGGTCCTCCTACAATGAGCAGTTCTTC.